A selection of T cell receptor beta chains follows, all from one sample in a study of blood T cell repertoires in COVID-19. Data came from immunoSEQ multiplex PCR; TCRdb stores just in-frame clones and leaves some out. The sample includes about 240,000 clones, 86% seen only once; the top ten take about 3.5%. Material: PBMCs or T cells enriched from blood (not recorded which). Receptor source: a middle-aged woman with acute COVID-19. Each CDR3 is given with its conserved first and last residue. The D gene is left open where the match is weak. Some rows have no size entry. The others give once, few or many, or a class for an expanded clone.

>TRBD2|TRBJ2-1|-|TRBV3-1/TRBV3-2
TGTGCCAGCAGCCCCAACCCGGGACTAGCGGGAGGGGATGAGCAGTTCTTC
CASSPNPGLAGGDEQFF
>TRBD2|TRBJ2-1|-|TRBV9
TGTGCCAGCAGCGGTCCCGGGACTAGCGGGAGGAATGAGCAGTTCTTC
CASSGPGTSGRNEQFF
>-|TRBJ2-1|-|TRBV30
TGTGCCTGGAGTCACGACTTTAGTAATGGACTCAATGAGCAGTTCTTC
CAWSHDFSNGLNEQFF
>-|TRBJ2-2|-|TRBV19
TGTGCCAGTAGTATAGACGCGGGCGCCACCGGGGAGCTGTTTTTT
CASSIDAGATGELFF
>-|TRBJ1-2|-|TRBV5-1
TGCGCCAGCAGCCTCAACGGAGATAGACAGGATAACTATGGCTACACCTTC
CASSLNGDRQDNYGYTF
>-|TRBJ1-3|-|TRBV3-1/TRBV3-2
TGTGCCAGCAGCCAAGATAGGACATCTGGAAACACCATATATTTT
CASSQDRTSGNTIYF
>-|TRBJ2-2|-|TRBV21-1
TGTGCCAGCAGCAAAGATAGCATGCGCGACACCGGGGAGCTGTTTTTT
CASSKDSMRDTGELFF
>-|TRBJ1-6|-|TRBV25-1
TGTGCCAGCGGAGGAGCGGACAGCTTACTACCCCTCCACTTT
CASGGADSLLPLHF
>-|TRBJ1-2|once|TRBV19
TGTGCCAGCACGACTACCGCCTATGGCTACACCTTC
CASTTTAYGYTF
>TRBD1|TRBJ2-1|-|TRBV28
TGTGCCAGCAGTTCGACAGGGGGTGTTAGGGATGAGCAGTTCTTC
CASSSTGGVRDEQFF
>-|TRBJ1-1|-|TRBV7-8
TGTGCCAGCAGCTTAGTAACAGGGAACACTGAAGCTTTCTTT
CASSLVTGNTEAFF
>-|TRBJ1-5|once|TRBV6-1
TGTGCCAGCAGTGAACGATTTCAGAGCAATCAGCCCCAGCATTTT
CASSERFQSNQPQHF
>TRBD1|TRBJ2-1|-|TRBV24-1
TGTGCCACCAGTGACCCAGGGACAGGGGGTGATGAGCAGTTCTTC
CATSDPGTGGDEQFF
>-|TRBJ1-3|-|TRBV11-2
TGTGCCAGCAGCCAGAGACAGGAATCATCTGGAAACACCATATATTTT
CASSQRQESSGNTIYF
>-|TRBJ1-1|-|TRBV10-3
TGTGCCATCAGTGAGTCGACTACAGGGAATGGGGACACTGAAGCTTTCTTT
CAISESTTGNGDTEAFF
>-|TRBJ1-3|-|TRBV29-1
TGCAGCGCATGGGCGAGGGCTGGAAACACCATATATTTT
CSAWARAGNTIYF
>-|TRBJ1-5|-|TRBV19
TGTGCCAGTAGTGGAGAGGGACTTCAGCCCCAGCATTTT
CASSGEGLQPQHF
>-|TRBJ1-2|-|TRBV5-6
TGTGCCAGCAGCCGGGATCCCACTTATGGCTACACCTTC
CASSRDPTYGYTF
>TRBD2|TRBJ2-1|-|TRBV11-2
TGTGCCAGCAGCTTAGTGATGCTAGCGGGAGGAGTTGGGATTGAGCAGTTCTTC
CASSLVMLAGGVGIEQFF
>-|TRBJ2-4|-|TRBV4-1
TGCGCCAGCAGCCAGGGAGGGGGACTTACCCTAGCCAAAAACATTCAGTACTTC
CASSQGGGLTLAKNIQYF
>-|TRBJ1-2|-|TRBV5-1
TGCGCCAGCAGCTTGTCGCCAGGGGATGGCTACACCTTC
CASSLSPGDGYTF
>TRBD1|TRBJ2-4|-|TRBV2
TGTGCCAGCAGTGATGAAGACAGGGGCCCGGGAAACATTCAGTACTTC
CASSDEDRGPGNIQYF
>-|TRBJ2-7|-|TRBV18
TGTGCCAGCTCACCCGCTTACGGCGGGAAAAGCTCCTACGAGCAGTACTTC
CASSPAYGGKSSYEQYF
>TRBD2|TRBJ2-2|-|TRBV6-1
TGTGCCAGCAGTGAAGGCCCTCGGCGGGAGTCCCCCGGGGAGCTGTTTTTT
CASSEGPRRESPGELFF
>-|TRBJ2-2|-|TRBV12-3/TRBV12-4
TGTGCCAGCATGCCCCTAGCCGGGGAGCTGTTTTTT
CASMPLAGELFF
>-|TRBJ1-5|-|TRBV6-5
TGTGCCAGCAGTCCGGGACACCGTAATCAGCCCCAGCATTTT
CASSPGHRNQPQHF
>-|TRBJ1-2|-|TRBV5-6
TGTGCCAGCAGCTTGTTAAACTATGGCTACACCTTC
CASSLLNYGYTF
>-|TRBJ2-1|-|TRBV4-2
TGTGCCAGCAGCCAAGAGACTACCGCATCCTACAATGAGCAGTTCTTC
CASSQETTASYNEQFF
>TRBD1|TRBJ2-7|-|TRBV7-9
TGTGCCAGCAGCCCCCTGGGGACAGGGGGCGCGTACGAGCAGTACTTC
CASSPLGTGGAYEQYF
>-|TRBJ2-5|-|TRBV11-3
TGTGCCAGCAGCCAGGTGACAGGCGGCGAGACCCAGTACTTC
CASSQVTGGETQYF
>-|TRBJ2-5|-|TRBV3-1/TRBV3-2
TGTGCCAGCATCTCCGCCCCCGGATCGGAACAGCAAGAGACCCAGTACTTC
CASISAPGSEQQETQYF
>-|TRBJ1-5|-|TRBV19
TGTGCCAGTAGTGCTGGCCTAGGCCAGCCCCAGCATTTT
CASSAGLGQPQHF
>TRBD2|TRBJ2-7|-|TRBV25-1
TGTGCCAGCAGTGAAACTAGCGGCTCCTCCTACGAGCAGTACTTC
CASSETSGSSYEQYF
>TRBD1|TRBJ2-3|-|TRBV24-1
TGTGCCACCAGTGATAGGACAGGGGGATATTCAGATACGCAGTATTTT
CATSDRTGGYSDTQYF
>-|TRBJ2-5|-|TRBV9
TGTGCCAGCAGCGGGAGGTACCAAGAGACCCAGTACTTC
CASSGRYQETQYF
>-|TRBJ2-5|once|TRBV12-5
TGTGCTAGTGGTTTTGGGCAGCAAGAGACCCAGTACTTC
CASGFGQQETQYF
>-|TRBJ1-2|few|TRBV13
TGTGCCAGCAGCTTAGGCGGCTATGGCTACACCTTC
CASSLGGYGYTF
>TRBD1|TRBJ2-7|-|TRBV6-1
TGTGCCAGCAGTGAAAGGACAGGGAGGTACGAGCAGTACTTC
CASSERTGRYEQYF
>TRBD2|TRBJ2-7|-|TRBV7-8
TGTGCCAGCAGCTCCCCGACTAGCGAGATCTCAAGGTCCTACGAGCAGTACTTC
CASSSPTSEISRSYEQYF
>TRBD2|TRBJ2-3|-|TRBV24-1
TGTGCCACCAGAAGTCGGCGGGAGGGTCTCACAGATACGCAGTATTTT
CATRSRREGLTDTQYF
>TRBD1|TRBJ1-2|-|TRBV19
TGTGCCACCCTAAATGGACAGGGATATGGCTACACCTTC
CATLNGQGYGYTF
>-|TRBJ2-1|-|TRBV6-4
TGTGCCAGCAGTGAATTAAGTAGCGGCTCCTACAATGAGCAGTTCTTC
CASSELSSGSYNEQFF
>-|TRBJ1-2|-|TRBV4-1
TGCGCCAGCAGCCAAGCATATGCTCAGGGATCAGGCTACACCTTC
CASSQAYAQGSGYTF
>-|TRBJ1-2|-|TRBV27
TGTGCCAGCAGTTTATCGCGACAGACTAACTATGGCTACACCTTC
CASSLSRQTNYGYTF
>TRBD1|TRBJ1-5|-|TRBV19
TGTGCCAGTAGGAAGGTAGGGGACAGGGGTCAGCCCCAGCATTTT
CASRKVGDRGQPQHF
>-|TRBJ2-3|-|TRBV5-1
TGCGCCAGCTCCCTAACTAGCACAGATACGCAGTATTTT
CASSLTSTDTQYF